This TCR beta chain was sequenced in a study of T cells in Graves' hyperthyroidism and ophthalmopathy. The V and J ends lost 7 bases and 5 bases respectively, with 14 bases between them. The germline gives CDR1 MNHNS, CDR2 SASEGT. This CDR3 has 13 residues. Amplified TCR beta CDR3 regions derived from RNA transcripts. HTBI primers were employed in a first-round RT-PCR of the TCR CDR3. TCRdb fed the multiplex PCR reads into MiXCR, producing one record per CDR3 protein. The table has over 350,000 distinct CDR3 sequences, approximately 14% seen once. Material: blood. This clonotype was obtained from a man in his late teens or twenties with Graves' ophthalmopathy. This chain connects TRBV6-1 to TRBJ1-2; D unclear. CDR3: CASIGMDQYGYTF. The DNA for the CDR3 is TGTGCCAGCATAGGAATGGATCAATATGGCTACACCTTC.